The 9 T cell receptor beta chains listed next were all sequenced from one sample in a study of T cell responses to AZD1222 COVID-19 vaccine. TCRdb's table, derived via immunoSEQ multiplex PCR, lists solely in-frame clones and lacks some. Of roughly 130,000 clones in the sample, approximately 92% were seen once. The sample in question was peripheral blood, obtained on day 0 of AZD1222 vaccination. These receptors all come from an adult in good health.

This clone was counted a few times. The genes are TRBV7-9 and TRBJ2-7, with a weak D call TRBD1 (6 bases). The CDR3 sequence is 12 residues long. Germline loops: CDR1 SEHNR, CDR2 FQNEAQ (reference sequence). V lost 1 base and J lost 8, with 9 bases in between. The CDR3 DNA reads TGTGCCAGCAGCTTAGGACAGGCGAAGCAGTACTTC. Translation: CASSLGQAKQYF. Full variable domain (missing parts from reference TRBV7-9 and TRBJ2-7): DTGVSQNPRHKITKRGQNVTFRCDPISEHNRLYWYRQTLGQGPEFLTYFQNEAQLEKSRLLSDRFSAERPKGSFSTLEIQRTEQGDSAMYLCASSLGQAKQYFGPGTRLTVT.

V is TRBV7-9 and J is TRBJ1-2, with a possible D match to TRBD1 (5 bases). The CDR3 length is 13 residues. Germline-derived CDR1 and CDR2 are SEHNR and FQNEAQ (reference sequence). Trimming shortened V by 0 bases and J by 6 bases, and 8 bases separated the two germline ends. CDR3 region: CASSLATENGYTF. DNA of the CDR3: TGTGCCAGCAGCTTAGCGACAGAAAATGGCTACACCTTC.

The chain recombines TRBV7-2 with TRBJ2-7, with a tentative D call TRBD1 (5 bases). Germline lookup yields CDR1 SGHTA and CDR2 FQGNSA. V lost 5 bases and J 2 bases, leaving 10 bases between the germline ends. The CDR3 covers 13 residues. CDR3 sequence: CASSITGTYEQYF. CDR3 bases: TGTGCCAGCAGCATTACAGGTACCTACGAGCAGTACTTC.

V and J are TRBV7-3 and TRBJ2-3; 12 nucleotides align to TRBD2. Germline V gene lookup returns CDR1 SGHTA and CDR2 FQGTGA. The CDR3 is 17 residues long. V shed 4 bases and J 7 bases; nucleotides not matched to a gene: 12. CDR3 region: CASSSRLAGAVGYTQYF. The CDR3 nucleotides read TGTGCCAGCAGCTCGCGACTAGCGGGAGCCGTTGGGTATACGCAGTATTTT. Supplemented by reference TRBV7-3 and TRBJ2-3, the full variable domain reads GAGVSQTPSNKVTEKGKYVELRCDPISGHTALYWYRQSLGQGPEFLIYFQGTGAADDSGLPNDRFFAVRPEGSVSTLKIQRTERGDSAVYLCASSSRLAGAVGYTQYFGPGTRLTVL.

The chain couples TRBV6-4 to TRBJ2-1, with 14 bases fitting TRBD2. The CDR3 runs 16 residues. V dropped 4 bases and J dropped 2; count of bases not matched to a gene: 1. Germline CDR1 is MRHNA and CDR2 is SNTAGT. CDR3 in DNA: TGTGCCAGCAGTGTGACTAGCGGGGGGGCCTACAATGAGCAGTTCTTC. It specifies CASSVTSGGAYNEQFF.

Of note for this clone: Mismatch with germline at one junction end may stem from a read error. The chain links TRBV7-6 to TRBJ1-2; TRBD1 aligns across 7 bases. CDR3 length equals 10 residues. CDR1 is SGHVS, CDR2 FNYEAQ, per germline. CDR3 region: CASSLAGTDF. In DNA form, the CDR3 reads TGTGCCAGCAGCTTAGCCGGGACAGATTTC.

The rearrangement uses TRBV29-1 and TRBJ2-7, with TRBD2 as a possible D gene (6 bases). V gave up 4 bases and J gave up 6 bases, with 16 bases separating them. The CDR3 is 13 amino acids. Germline V lookup: CDR1 SQVTM, CDR2 ANQGSEA. The chain's CDR3 is CSVASGEDSEQYF. The CDR3, as DNA: TGCAGCGTTGCCTCCGGGGAGGATAGCGAGCAGTACTTC.

Comments on this clone: Mismatch with germline at one junction end may stem from a read error. The V gene is TRBV2, the J gene TRBJ2-1, with 7 bases fitting TRBD2. This CDR3 spans 16 amino acids. The germline V gene has CDR1 SNHLY and CDR2 FYNNEI. The CDR3 sequence: CASRAVREGSYNEQFF. CDR3 DNA: TGTGCCAGCAGAGCCGTAAGGGAGGGGTCCTATAATGAGCAGTTCTTC.

A single count supports this clone. V gene TRBV10-3 combines with J gene TRBJ2-3; TRBD1 agrees at 9 bases. Looked up from germline, CDR1 is ENHRY and CDR2 is SYGVKD. V lost 11 bases, J lost 2 bases, and 8 bases stayed unmatched. This CDR3 region has 14 residues. CDR3 sequence (DNA): TGTGCCGCCACCGGGACAGGGTCCACAGATACGCAGTATTTT. It encodes CAATGTGSTDTQYF.